This T cell receptor (beta chain) was sequenced in a study of breast tumors, draining lymph nodes, adjacent tissues. General observations from the study: Data only fit, rather than demonstrated, lymph node origin of most tumor T cells.

Breast cancer patients provided tissue from their axillary draining lymph nodes. Germline V gene data show CDR1 as MNHNS and CDR2 as SASEGT. The CDR3 extends over 14 amino acids. J lost 3 bases, V lost 8 bases, and 4 bases had no gene match. Comments on this clonotype: The antigen is undetermined.

MiXCR, run by TCRdb on the multiplex PCR reads, gives a single entry per CDR3 protein. In the table there are around 190,000 distinct CDR3 sequences, around a third of which are singletons. This chain links TRBV6-1 with TRBJ1-4; 9 nucleotides align to TRBD1. The receptor comes from a female donor with breast cancer. Some clones in this sample may be carry-over from other donors' samples. The sequenced material came from axillary lymph node tissue. CDR3 sequence reads: CASRRDRANEKLFF. CDR3 sequence (DNA): TGTGCCAGCCGCCGGGACAGGGCTAATGAAAAACTGTTTTTT.